A selection of T cell receptor beta chains follows, all from one sample in a study of blood T cell repertoires in COVID-19. The assay was immunoSEQ multiplex PCR, and TCRdb's table has in-frame clones only and misses some. The top ten clones hold roughly 25% of a sample with some 98,000 clones, roughly 88% of them seen once. Sample: peripheral blood. Receptor source: a man aged 55 to 70 with acute or convalescent COVID-19. Each CDR3 is given with its conserved first and last residue. D genes are given only for firm matches. Not all rows give a size; the values are once, few, many and, for expanded clones, a class.

TRBV7-9	once	TRBJ1-1	TRBD1	TGTGCCAGCAGCCAGGGACAGGGGACTGAAGCTTTCTTT	CASSQGQGTEAFF
TRBV25-1	-	TRBJ2-2	TRBD1	TGTGCCAGCAGGGGACAGGGGGCGGCCGGGGAGCTGTTTTTT	CASRGQGAAGELFF
TRBV9	-	TRBJ2-1	TRBD2	TGTGCCAGCAGTATCTCTCCGGTCTGGGGGGGGAGGACTGAGCAGTTCTTC	CASSISPVWGGRTEQFF
TRBV7-9	-	TRBJ2-1	TRBD2	TGTGCCGGGACTAGCGGGGTCCGGGGTAATGAGCAGTTCTTC	CAGTSGVRGNEQFF
TRBV19	-	TRBJ1-1	-	TGTGCCAGTAGTACCCCGGGACAAGCGAACACTGAAGCTTTCTTT	CASSTPGQANTEAFF
TRBV7-2	-	TRBJ1-4	TRBD1	TGTGCCAGCAGCTCATCAGGGGGCCGTGGAGAAAAACTGTTTTTT	CASSSSGGRGEKLFF
TRBV27	once	TRBJ2-1	-	TGTGCCAGCATGCGGACAGCAGTCAATGAGCAGTTCTTC	CASMRTAVNEQFF
TRBV4-3	-	TRBJ2-1	TRBD2	TGCGCCAGCAGCCGCTACCAGACTAGCGGGGGCCCCCTTGAGCAGTTCTTC	CASSRYQTSGGPLEQFF
TRBV15	-	TRBJ1-1	-	TGTGCCACCAGCCCAATTGGGGAGGGGAACACTGAAGCTTTCTTT	CATSPIGEGNTEAFF
TRBV5-1	-	TRBJ2-1	TRBD2	TGCGCCAGCAGCCCAGAGCGGGGGGGGACCAATGAGCAGTTCTTC	CASSPERGGTNEQFF
TRBV7-9	-	TRBJ1-3	-	TGTGCCAGCGATTTGGGGCAGGGTCCTTACTCTGGAAACACCATATATTTT	CASDLGQGPYSGNTIYF
TRBV5-1	-	TRBJ1-6	TRBD1	TGCGCCAGCAGCTTGACACCGCCGGGACAGGGGAATTCACCCCTCCACTTT	CASSLTPPGQGNSPLHF
TRBV12-3/TRBV12-4	-	TRBJ1-1	-	TGTGCCAGCAGTTTAGCCCCCGCGGGTGAAGCTTTCTTT	CASSLAPAGEAFF
TRBV7-2	-	TRBJ2-7	-	TGTGCCAGCAGCTTAGACAAAATTGCGGCCTACGAGCAGTACTTC	CASSLDKIAAYEQYF
TRBV19	-	TRBJ2-7	-	TGTGCCAGTAGTAGCGGGGCGGCCTACGAGCAGTACTTC	CASSSGAAYEQYF
TRBV6-5	-	TRBJ2-2	TRBD2	TGTGCCACACGGACTAGCGATCTCACCGGGGAGCTGTTTTTT	CATRTSDLTGELFF
TRBV28	-	TRBJ1-1	-	TGTGCCAGCAGTTTACAGGGGAGGGCTGAAGCTTTCTTT	CASSLQGRAEAFF
TRBV2	-	TRBJ2-2	-	TGTGCCAGATTAGACAGAGACACCGGGGAGCTGTTTTTT	CARLDRDTGELFF
TRBV23-1	-	TRBJ1-5	TRBD1	TGCGCCAGCAGTCAACCCAGGGGGCGAAGGCAGCCCCAGCATTTT	CASSQPRGRRQPQHF
TRBV4-3	-	TRBJ1-4	-	TGCGCCAGCAGCCAAGGGGGTGGGGCCGGTGAAAAACTGTTTTTT	CASSQGGGAGEKLFF
TRBV6-1	-	TRBJ2-5	-	TGTGCCAGCAGTGCCCCGGGGTGGAGGGTTGAAGAGACCCAGTACTTC	CASSAPGWRVEETQYF
TRBV7-2	-	TRBJ2-5	-	TGTGCCAGCAGCTTAGCGCTATTGAGAAGCGAGACCCAGTACTTC	CASSLALLRSETQYF
TRBV3-1/TRBV3-2	-	TRBJ1-2	TRBD1	TGTGCCAGCAGCCCCGGATGGGCGACAGGGGGAGTCTATGGCTACACCTTC	CASSPGWATGGVYGYTF
TRBV28	-	TRBJ2-7	TRBD1	TGTGCCAGCACCCTGACAGGGCCCTCTTACGAGCAGTACTTC	CASTLTGPSYEQYF
TRBV24-1	-	TRBJ1-5	TRBD1	TGTGCCACCAGTGACCCCGGGACAGGCAATCAGCCCCAGCATTTT	CATSDPGTGNQPQHF
TRBV6-6	-	TRBJ2-3	-	TGTGCCAGCAGTTACTCGACGGAGGTCACGCAGTATTTT	CASSYSTEVTQYF